Listed below are T cell receptor beta chains from one sample, sequenced in a study of blood T cell repertoires in COVID-19. Measured with immunoSEQ multiplex PCR; TCRdb has only the in-frame clones, and not every one. This sample carries just under 300,000 clones, approximately 86% of them seen once, and the ten largest clones take 1% to 1.5%. The material sequenced was peripheral blood. The receptors were gathered from a man in his 70s with acute or convalescent COVID-19. The CDR3 runs from the conserved cysteine through the conserved F or W. The D gene is left open where the match is weak. Size is omitted from some rows. Given values are once, few, many or a class for expanded clones.

d_gene: TRBD2; len: 14; j_gene: TRBJ2-3; v_gene: TRBV11-2; abundance: NA; CDR3nt: TGTGCCAGCAGCCCCCAGCGGGAGACAGATACGCAGTATTTT; CDR3aa: CASSPQRETDTQYF
d_gene: NA; len: 13; j_gene: TRBJ1-5; v_gene: TRBV2; abundance: NA; CDR3nt: TGTGCCAGCAGTGAAGCAGGGAGCCAGCCCCAGCATTTT; CDR3aa: CASSEAGSQPQHF
d_gene: NA; len: 15; j_gene: TRBJ1-1; v_gene: TRBV4-2; abundance: NA; CDR3nt: TGTGCCAGCAGGATTCGAACAGGATCCAACACTGAAGCTTTCTTT; CDR3aa: CASRIRTGSNTEAFF
d_gene: TRBD1; len: 15; j_gene: TRBJ1-2; v_gene: TRBV19; abundance: NA; CDR3nt: TGTGCCAGTAGCAGCACAGGGGGCGCGGGCTATGGCTACACCTTC; CDR3aa: CASSSTGGAGYGYTF
d_gene: TRBD1; len: 12; j_gene: TRBJ1-1; v_gene: TRBV29-1; abundance: NA; CDR3nt: TGCAGCGTCGAACAGGGGGAGACTGAAGCTTTCTTT; CDR3aa: CSVEQGETEAFF
d_gene: NA; len: 14; j_gene: TRBJ2-2; v_gene: TRBV6-5; abundance: once; CDR3nt: TGTGCCAGCACAATCGCAGGGGTCACCGGGGAGCTGTTTTTT; CDR3aa: CASTIAGVTGELFF
d_gene: NA; len: 14; j_gene: TRBJ1-2; v_gene: TRBV19; abundance: NA; CDR3nt: TGTGCCAGTAGCGCACTCCAGGGGAACTATGGCTACACCTTC; CDR3aa: CASSALQGNYGYTF
d_gene: NA; len: 14; j_gene: TRBJ2-5; v_gene: TRBV5-5; abundance: once; CDR3nt: TGTGCCAGCAGCTTGTGGCGGGGTCAAGAGACCCAGTACTTC; CDR3aa: CASSLWRGQETQYF
d_gene: NA; len: 14; j_gene: TRBJ2-1; v_gene: TRBV5-1; abundance: NA; CDR3nt: TGCGCCAGCAGCTTGCAGGTAGGGGTCAATGAGCAGTTCTTC; CDR3aa: CASSLQVGVNEQFF
d_gene: NA; len: 13; j_gene: TRBJ1-1; v_gene: TRBV5-8; abundance: few; CDR3nt: TGTGCCAGCAGCTTGATGGGGGCGGATGAAGCTTTCTTT; CDR3aa: CASSLMGADEAFF
d_gene: TRBD1; len: 14; j_gene: TRBJ1-2; v_gene: TRBV29-1; abundance: NA; CDR3nt: TGCAGCGTTGACTTACCAGGGGGCGACTATGGCTACACCTTC; CDR3aa: CSVDLPGGDYGYTF
d_gene: TRBD1; len: 15; j_gene: TRBJ2-5; v_gene: TRBV29-1; abundance: NA; CDR3nt: TGCAGCGTTGATGGACCGGGACAGGGACAAGAGACCCAGTACTTC; CDR3aa: CSVDGPGQGQETQYF
d_gene: NA; len: 14; j_gene: TRBJ2-5; v_gene: TRBV5-1; abundance: NA; CDR3nt: TGCGCCAGCAGCTTGGGGACAGCGGCGGAGACCCAGTACTTC; CDR3aa: CASSLGTAAETQYF
d_gene: NA; len: 15; j_gene: TRBJ1-1; v_gene: TRBV28; abundance: NA; CDR3nt: TGTGCCAGCACCTTGGGGGGGGTCGTTGGCACTGAAGCTTTCTTT; CDR3aa: CASTLGGVVGTEAFF
d_gene: NA; len: 13; j_gene: TRBJ2-3; v_gene: TRBV18; abundance: NA; CDR3nt: TGTGCCAGCACAGAGGGGGGCACAGATACGCAGTATTTT; CDR3aa: CASTEGGTDTQYF
d_gene: NA; len: 14; j_gene: TRBJ1-1; v_gene: TRBV5-1; abundance: NA; CDR3nt: TGCGCCAGCAGCTTGGGGTCAGGGGACCCTGAAGCTTTCTTT; CDR3aa: CASSLGSGDPEAFF
d_gene: TRBD2; len: 17; j_gene: TRBJ2-3; v_gene: TRBV27; abundance: once; CDR3nt: TGTGCCAGCAGTTTGAGAGGAGTGCGGGGGGGCCGGGATACGCAGTATTTT; CDR3aa: CASSLRGVRGGRDTQYF
d_gene: TRBD2; len: 15; j_gene: TRBJ2-1; v_gene: TRBV9; abundance: NA; CDR3nt: TGTGCCAGCAGCGTAGTCGGGGGGTCTTACAATGAGCAGTTCTTC; CDR3aa: CASSVVGGSYNEQFF
d_gene: NA; len: 15; j_gene: TRBJ2-5; v_gene: TRBV10-1; abundance: NA; CDR3nt: TGCGCCACCGAATGCGACTCGGGTAGGGGAGAGACCCAGTACTTC; CDR3aa: CATECDSGRGETQYF
d_gene: NA; len: 13; j_gene: TRBJ2-7; v_gene: TRBV10-3; abundance: once; CDR3nt: TGTGCCATCATGAGTAGCGGCACCTACGAGCAGTACTTC; CDR3aa: CAIMSSGTYEQYF
d_gene: TRBD1; len: 16; j_gene: TRBJ2-7; v_gene: TRBV9; abundance: NA; CDR3nt: TGTGCCAGCAGCGTCGGACGACAGGGGGCGCTTCGCGAGCAGTACTTC; CDR3aa: CASSVGRQGALREQYF
d_gene: TRBD1; len: 15; j_gene: TRBJ2-2; v_gene: TRBV7-2; abundance: NA; CDR3nt: TGTGCCAGCAGCCGGACAGGAACTAACACCGGGGAGCTGTTTTTT; CDR3aa: CASSRTGTNTGELFF
d_gene: TRBD1; len: 13; j_gene: TRBJ1-6; v_gene: TRBV6-5; abundance: NA; CDR3nt: TGTGCCAGCAGCAACAGGGGTAATTCACCCCTCCACTTT; CDR3aa: CASSNRGNSPLHF